These 24 T cell receptor beta chains were sequenced from one sample in a study of T cells after yellow fever vaccination. Each CDR3 protein is one row after TCRdb ran MiXCR on the 5' RACE reads. Seen here are approximately 120,000 distinct CDR3 sequences, roughly 15% observed once, and the top ten hold roughly 45%. The starting material was CD8+ T cells sorted from PBMCs, obtained 5 days after the yellow fever booster vaccination. Receptors were obtained from a man between 18 and 29 years old who received the YFV17D yellow fever vaccine.

The V and J genes are TRBV12-3 or TRBV12-4 and TRBJ1-1; D is unclear. The CDR3 extends over 13 amino acids. The V gene lost 6 bases and the J gene lost 4 bases, with 12 bases spanning the gap. CDR3 DNA: TGTGCCAGCAGCGGTCCTGCCGGCACTGAAGCTTTCTTT. Protein product: CASSGPAGTEAFF.

This clonotype appeared a few times. This chain joins TRBV7-6 and TRBJ2-7, with 7 bases matching TRBD1. V shed 5 bases and J 5 bases; nucleotides not matched to a gene: 12. The CDR3 is 15 amino acids. Germline-derived CDR1 and CDR2 are SGHVS and FNYEAQ. The CDR3 loop reads CASSQKVGGLDEQYF. The CDR3 DNA follows: TGTGCCAGCAGCCAGAAGGTAGGGGGCCTGGACGAGCAGTACTTC.

The chain couples TRBV2 to TRBJ2-7; 11 bases are a match to TRBD1. Germline V gene lookup returns CDR1 SNHLY and CDR2 FYNNEI. J was trimmed by 4 bases and V by 6 bases; bases with no gene match: 2. The CDR3 is 13 residues long. CDR3 in DNA: TGTGCCAGCAGCGGGACAGGGGGGTACGAGCAGTACGTC. Amino acids: CASSGTGGYEQYV.

This chain joins TRBV6-2 or TRBV6-3 and TRBJ2-1, with TRBD1 identical over 7 bases. This CDR3 comprises 14 residues. The V gene end was trimmed by 6 bases and the J gene end by 4 bases; junction bases not matched to a gene: 6. In germline, CDR1 is MNHEY, CDR2 SVGEGT. In DNA form, the CDR3 reads TGTGCCAGCAGCCGGGACAGAATTTACAATGAGCAGTTCTTC. Protein sequence: CASSRDRIYNEQFF.

The chain joins TRBV7-2 to TRBJ2-3; 9 bases align to TRBD2. The CDR3 loop spans 16 amino acids. V gave up 4 bases and J gave up 2 bases; unmatched junction bases: 7. CDR1 is SGHTA and CDR2 is FQGNSA in the germline V gene. The CDR3 nucleotides read TGTGCCAGCAGCTCGCGACTAGCGGATAACACAGATACGCAGTATTTT. It specifies CASSSRLADNTDTQYF.

The chain joins TRBV23-1 to TRBJ1-1; D gene uncertain. TRBV23-1 is assigned to the ORF class and has an uncertain function. Deletions cut 3 bases from V and 0 bases from J, with 17 bases between. The CDR3 runs 17 residues. The CDR3 sequence: CASSHSSLGRVNTEAFF. In DNA form, the CDR3 reads TGCGCCAGCAGTCACTCGTCGCTAGGGAGGGTGAACACTGAAGCTTTCTTT.

The CDR3 nucleotides are TGCGCCAGCAGCCAAGAGTCATTGGTGAACACTGAAGCTTTCTTT. It translates to CASSQESLVNTEAFF. V is TRBV4-3 and J is TRBJ1-1; D is unclear. V was cut by 0 bases and J by 0 bases, with 8 bases left in between. This CDR3 is 15 amino acids long. Germline V gene lookup returns CDR1 LGHNA and CDR2 YSLEER.

The chain is built from TRBV12-3 or TRBV12-4 and TRBJ1-5, with D unclear. V lost 7 bases and J 0 bases, leaving 13 bases between the germline ends. The CDR3 is 15 amino acids. The CDR3 region has the DNA TGTGCCAGCACGCACGCGGGGTATAGCAATCAGCCCCAGCATTTT. It specifies CASTHAGYSNQPQHF.

This clonotype was recorded a few times. This chain connects TRBV7-3 to TRBJ1-2, with D possibly TRBD1 on 5 matching bases. The V and J ends lost 2 bases and 1 base respectively, with 11 bases between them. The length of the CDR3 is 15 residues. Looked up from germline, CDR1 is SGHTA and CDR2 is FQGTGA. The CDR3 reads CASSLSGRSNYGYTF. DNA for the CDR3: TGTGCCAGCAGCTTATCGGGACGCAGTAACTATGGCTACACCTTC.

This clonotype turned up a few times. The chain couples TRBV4-3 to TRBJ2-3, with 7 bases matching TRBD1. With V trimmed by 3 bases and J by 4 bases, 7 bases remained unmatched. This CDR3 is built from 15 residues. Germline CDR1 LGHNA, CDR2 YSLEER. CDR3 amino acids: CASSHTGVWADTQYF. CDR3 sequence (DNA): TGCGCCAGCAGCCATACAGGGGTTTGGGCAGATACGCAGTATTTT.

This clonotype was recorded a few times. The chain links TRBV7-2 to TRBJ2-3, with unresolved D. CDR1 is SGHTA, CDR2 FQGNSA, per germline. V gave up 4 bases and J gave up 6 bases, with 11 bases separating them. The CDR3 length is 13 residues. The CDR3 protein is CASSSSPPDTQYF. The DNA for the CDR3 is TGTGCCAGCAGCTCTTCCCCGCCCGATACGCAGTATTTT.

This clonotype appeared a few times. The rearrangement uses TRBV6-2 or TRBV6-3 and TRBJ2-7; 8 nucleotides line up with TRBD1. Germline trimming cut 6 bases from V and 3 bases from J; bases unmatched to any gene: 10. The germline V gene encodes CDR1 MNHEY and CDR2 SVGEGT. This CDR3 is 15 amino acids long. The CDR3 sequence: CASREETGAYYEQYF. CDR3 DNA sequence: TGTGCCAGCAGGGAAGAGACAGGGGCCTACTACGAGCAGTACTTC.

There are a few counts of this clonotype. CDR3 region: CASSYPTEGTGELFF. In nucleotides, the CDR3 is TGTGCCAGCAGTTATCCGACAGAGGGGACCGGGGAGCTGTTTTTT. The chain employs TRBV6-2 or TRBV6-3 and TRBJ2-2; D possibly matches TRBD1 or TRBD2 (5 bases each). Deletions cut 3 bases from V and 5 bases from J, with 13 bases between. The germline CDR1 and CDR2 sequences are MNHEY and SVGEGT. CDR3 length equals 15 residues.

The sample holds a few counts of this clonotype. This CDR3 reads CASSLSAGVGTGELFF. CDR3 nucleotides: TGTGCCAGCAGCTTGTCTGCGGGCGTGGGCACCGGGGAGCTGTTTTTT. The chain joins TRBV7-2 to TRBJ2-2, with D maybe TRBD2 (5 bases). V lost 3 bases, J lost 4 bases, and 15 bases lay in between. The CDR3 contains 16 residues. Germline loops: CDR1 SGHTA, CDR2 FQGNSA.

This clonotype showed up just a few times. The CDR3 DNA reads as TGTGCCAGCAGCCAGGGGTCAGGCGAGCAGTACGTC. This gives the protein CASSQGSGEQYV. The chain carries TRBV12-3 or TRBV12-4 and TRBJ2-7; D possibly corresponds to TRBD1 (6 bases). This CDR3 contains 12 residues. V dropped 6 bases and J dropped 6 bases, with 12 bases sitting between them.

J is TRBJ2-1 and V is TRBV20-1, with a tentative D call TRBD1 (6 bases). Germline V gene sequence: CDR1 DFQATT, CDR2 SNEGSKA (reference sequence). V dropped 6 bases and J dropped 2 bases, with 8 bases sitting between them. The CDR3 length is 12 residues. This CDR3 is CSAPGAYNEQFF. The DNA of the CDR3 is TGCAGTGCACCAGGGGCCTACAATGAGCAGTTCTTC.

The V gene is TRBV29-1, the J gene TRBJ2-5; either TRBD1 or TRBD2 may fit D (6 bases each). There are 12 residues in the CDR3. With 6 bases removed from V and 3 bases from J, the gap between germline ends came to 11 bases. Germline V gives CDR1 SQVTM, CDR2 ANQGSEA. The CDR3 DNA reads TGCAGCGTGGGGGGCAGGGAAGAGACCCAGTACTTC. This encodes CSVGGREETQYF.

V and J are TRBV30 and TRBJ1-2; weak D call: TRBD1 (6 bases). This CDR3 comprises 11 residues. The germline CDR1 and CDR2 sequences are GTSNPN and SVGIG (reference sequence). The ends were cut back, 4 bases at V and 7 bases at J, with 10 bases in the middle. CDR3 DNA sequence: TGTGCCTGGACCGAGGGGGGTGGCTACACCTTC. It codes for CAWTEGGGYTF.

This clonotype was counted only a few times. The V call is TRBV6-5, the J call TRBJ1-2, with 8 bases that match TRBD1. The CDR3 loop spans 13 amino acids. Germline V gene lookup returns CDR1 MNHEY and CDR2 SVGAGI. J was trimmed by 7 bases and V by 7 bases; bases with no gene match: 8. As DNA, the CDR3 is TGTGCCAGCACCTCACACAGGGGGGCTGGCTACACCTTC. It specifies CASTSHRGAGYTF.

This clonotype showed up just a few times. V and J are TRBV2 and TRBJ1-6, with 10 bases matching TRBD1. The CDR3 contains 14 residues. Germline assignment: CDR1 SNHLY and CDR2 FYNNEI. Trimming removed 7 bases from V and 6 bases from J; junction bases left unmatched: 3. The CDR3 here is CASIGTGVNSPLHF. The CDR3 DNA reads TGTGCCAGCATCGGGACAGGGGTTAATTCACCCCTCCACTTT.

The CDR3 region is CASSLVGPYNEQFF. In DNA form, the CDR3 reads TGTGCCAGCAGCTTAGTGGGGCCCTACAATGAGCAGTTCTTC. The rearrangement joins TRBV13 to TRBJ2-1, with TRBD1 as a possible D gene (5 bases). The CDR3 loop spans 14 amino acids. The V gene's germline CDR1 is PRHDT and CDR2 FYEKMQ (reference sequence). V lost 1 base and J 2 bases, leaving 6 bases between the germline ends. Drawing the rest from reference TRBV13 and TRBJ2-1, the complete variable domain is AAGVIQSPRHLIKEKRETATLKCYPIPRHDTVYWYQQGPGQDPQFLISFYEKMQSDKGSIPDRFSAQQFSDYHSELNMSSLELGDSALYFCASSLVGPYNEQFFGPGTRLTVL.

At least ten counts were recorded for this clonotype. The gene calls are TRBV4-1 and TRBJ2-1; D gene ambiguous. The CDR3 covers 13 residues. Trimming removed 1 base from V and 5 bases from J, with 6 bases in between. In germline, CDR1 is MGHRA, CDR2 YSYEKL. CDR3 region: CASSQAMNNEQFF. The CDR3 nucleotides read TGCGCCAGCAGCCAAGCCATGAACAATGAGCAGTTCTTC.

This clonotype showed up just a few times. The rearrangement joins TRBV6-5 to TRBJ2-2; tentatively, D is TRBD2 (6 bases). Looked up from germline, CDR1 is MNHEY and CDR2 is SVGAGI. The germline V and J ends were trimmed by 3 bases and 10 bases, with 12 bases remaining between them. The CDR3 spans 13 residues. CDR3: CASSYRGSEELFF. CDR3 nucleotides: TGTGCCAGCAGTTATCGGGGGTCTGAGGAGCTGTTTTTT.

This clonotype was counted at least ten times. The chain uses TRBV5-1 and TRBJ1-4; 7 nucleotides line up with TRBD1. J gave up 5 bases and V 1 base, and 14 bases lay outside the gene matches. The CDR3 has 18 amino acids. Germline CDR1 and CDR2: SGHRS and YFSETQ. DNA of the CDR3: TGCGCCAGCAGCTTGAAGCTAGTACAGGGGACGGAAAATGAAAAACTGTTTTTT. Its protein product is CASSLKLVQGTENEKLFF.